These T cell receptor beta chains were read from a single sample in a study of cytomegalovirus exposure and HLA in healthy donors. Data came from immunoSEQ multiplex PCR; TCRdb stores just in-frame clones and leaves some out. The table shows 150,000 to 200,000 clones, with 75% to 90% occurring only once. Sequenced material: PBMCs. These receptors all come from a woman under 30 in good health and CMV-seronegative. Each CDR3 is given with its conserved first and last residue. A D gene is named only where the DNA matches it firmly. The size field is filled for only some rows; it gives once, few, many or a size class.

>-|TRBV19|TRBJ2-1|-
CASSIGPRMGRYNEQFF
TGTGCCAGTAGTATAGGCCCGCGGATGGGGAGATACAATGAGCAGTTCTTC
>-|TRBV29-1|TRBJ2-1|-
CSGRKNEQFF
TGCAGCGGGAGAAAAAATGAGCAGTTCTTC
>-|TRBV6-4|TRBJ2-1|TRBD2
CASSDSTSAGEQFF
TGTGCCAGCAGTGACTCGACTAGCGCGGGTGAGCAGTTCTTC
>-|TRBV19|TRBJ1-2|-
CASSPNGGGYTF
TGTGCCAGTAGCCCCAACGGGGGTGGCTACACCTTC
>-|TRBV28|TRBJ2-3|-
CAIGNAGTDTQYF
TGTGCCATCGGGAACGCTGGGACAGATACGCAGTATTTT
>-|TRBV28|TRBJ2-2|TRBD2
CATLLAGAGGELFF
TGTGCCACCCTACTAGCGGGAGCGGGCGGGGAGCTGTTTTTT
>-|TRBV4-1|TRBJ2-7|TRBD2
CASSPYGLAGGEEQYF
TGCGCCAGCAGCCCTTACGGACTAGCGGGAGGCGAAGAGCAGTACTTC
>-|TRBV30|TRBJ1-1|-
CAWSVLSEAFF
TGTGCCTGGAGTGTACTCTCCGAAGCTTTCTTT
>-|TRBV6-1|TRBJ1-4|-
CASSGRAGVEKLFF
TGTGCCAGCAGTGGACGAGCAGGGGTTGAAAAACTGTTTTTT
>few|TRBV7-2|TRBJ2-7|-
CASSLAREIEQYF
TGTGCCAGCAGCCTGGCTCGGGAGATCGAGCAGTACTTC
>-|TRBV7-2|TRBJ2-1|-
CASSSGDPRSYNEQFF
TGTGCCAGCAGCTCCGGCGACCCGAGGTCCTACAATGAGCAGTTCTTC
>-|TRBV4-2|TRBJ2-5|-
CASSQGPQETQYF
TGTGCCAGCAGCCAAGGGCCTCAAGAGACCCAGTACTTC
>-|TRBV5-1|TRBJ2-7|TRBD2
CASSTRERGPYEQYF
TGCGCCAGCAGCACCAGGGAGCGGGGACCCTACGAGCAGTACTTC
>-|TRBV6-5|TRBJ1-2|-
CASSLQGLANYGYTF
TGTGCCAGCAGTCTCCAGGGTTTAGCTAACTATGGCTACACCTTC
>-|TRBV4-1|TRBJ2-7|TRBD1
CASSRGPTGNYEQYF
TGCGCCAGCAGCCGCGGGCCGACAGGGAATTACGAGCAGTACTTC
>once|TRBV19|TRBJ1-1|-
CASSGVFTEAFF
TGTGCCAGTAGCGGGGTTTTCACTGAAGCTTTCTTT
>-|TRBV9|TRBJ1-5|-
CASSVGGGSQPQHF
TGTGCCAGCAGCGTAGGAGGAGGGAGTCAGCCCCAGCATTTT
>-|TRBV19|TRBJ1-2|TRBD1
CASSIGDRGGRGEGYTF
TGTGCCAGTAGTATAGGGGACAGAGGAGGACGTGGAGAAGGCTACACCTTC
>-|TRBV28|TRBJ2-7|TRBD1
CASRTGVNYEQYF
TGTGCCAGCAGGACAGGGGTAAACTACGAGCAGTACTTC
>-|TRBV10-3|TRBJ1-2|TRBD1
CAIRPTGLGYTF
TGTGCCATCAGGCCGACAGGGCTTGGCTACACCTTC
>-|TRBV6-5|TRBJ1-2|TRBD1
CATKQPGQVGGYTF
TGTGCCACCAAACAACCGGGACAGGTCGGGGGCTACACCTTC
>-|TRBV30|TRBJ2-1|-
CAWVSVSYNEQFF
TGTGCCTGGGTTTCGGTCTCCTACAATGAGCAGTTCTTC
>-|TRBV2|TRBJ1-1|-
CASSEFLGHDNTEAFF
TGTGCCAGCAGTGAATTTTTGGGACACGATAACACTGAAGCTTTCTTT
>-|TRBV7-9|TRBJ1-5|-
CSSSPLYQPQHF
TGTTCCAGCAGCCCCTTATATCAGCCCCAGCATTTT
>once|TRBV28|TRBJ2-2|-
CASMGPWRGPPGELFF
TGTGCCAGCATGGGACCCTGGAGGGGGCCTCCCGGGGAGCTGTTTTTT
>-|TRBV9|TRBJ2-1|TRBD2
CASSASGRAGNEQFF
TGTGCCAGCTCAGCTAGCGGGAGGGCCGGTAATGAGCAGTTCTTC
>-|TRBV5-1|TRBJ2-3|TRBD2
CASSYSSGGTDTQYF
TGCGCCAGCAGCTACTCCAGCGGGGGCACAGATACGCAGTATTTT
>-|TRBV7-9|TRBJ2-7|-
CASSLGSPRGSSYEQYF
TGTGCCAGCAGCTTAGGGTCCCCCCGGGGATCCTCCTACGAGCAGTACTTC
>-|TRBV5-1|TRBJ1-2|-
CASSLAGSGNYGYTF
TGCGCCAGCAGCTTGGCAGGGTCCGGAAACTATGGCTACACCTTC
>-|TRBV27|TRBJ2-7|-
CASSLSYEQYF
TGTGCCAGCAGCCTCTCCTACGAGCAGTACTTC
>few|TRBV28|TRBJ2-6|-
CASGGYSGANVLTF
TGTGCCAGCGGCGGTTACTCTGGGGCCAACGTCCTGACTTTC
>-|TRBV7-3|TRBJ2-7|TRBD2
CASTTGLAGGPRIYYEQYF
TGTGCCAGCACCACGGGACTAGCGGGAGGGCCCCGCATTTACTACGAGCAGTACTTC
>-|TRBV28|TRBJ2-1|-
CASSFRGYEQFF
TGTGCCAGCAGCTTCAGAGGTTATGAGCAGTTCTTC
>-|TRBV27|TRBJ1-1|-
CASRDGMNTEAFF
TGTGCCAGCAGAGACGGGATGAACACTGAAGCTTTCTTT
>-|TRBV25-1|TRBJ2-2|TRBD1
CASSEAGQANTGELFF
TGTGCCAGCAGTGAGGCGGGACAGGCGAACACCGGGGAGCTGTTTTTT
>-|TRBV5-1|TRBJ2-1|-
CASRPELLSYNEQFF
TGCGCCAGCAGGCCCGAATTACTTTCCTACAATGAGCAGTTCTTC
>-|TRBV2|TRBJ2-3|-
CASRPDGGTTTDTQYF
TGTGCCAGTCGCCCCGATGGCGGGACCACCACAGATACGCAGTATTTT
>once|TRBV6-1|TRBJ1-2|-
CASSESGRSTGYTF
TGTGCCAGCAGTGAATCCGGGAGAAGTACTGGCTACACCTTC
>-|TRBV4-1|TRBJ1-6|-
CASSQETFPPPNNSPLHF
TGCGCCAGCAGCCAAGAGACTTTCCCACCCCCTAATAATTCACCCCTCCACTTT
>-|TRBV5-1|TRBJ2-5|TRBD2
CASRGTSGETQYF
TGCGCCAGCAGGGGGACTAGCGGAGAGACCCAGTACTTC
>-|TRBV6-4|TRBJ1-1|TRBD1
CASSAHWGQKEEAFF
TGTGCCAGCAGTGCGCATTGGGGACAGAAAGAAGAAGCTTTCTTT
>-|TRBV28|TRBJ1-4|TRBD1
CASSLGTGGPKKLFF
TGTGCCAGCAGCCTCGGGACAGGTGGGCCGAAAAAACTGTTTTTT
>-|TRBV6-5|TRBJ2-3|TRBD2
CASSLAGVTDTQYF
TGTGCCAGCAGTCTAGCGGGAGTCACAGATACGCAGTATTTT
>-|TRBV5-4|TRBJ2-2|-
CASSLTGNANTGELFF
TGTGCCAGCAGCTTAACAGGGAACGCGAACACCGGGGAGCTGTTTTTT
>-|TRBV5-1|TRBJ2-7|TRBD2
CASSSPGLAGLYEQYF
TGCGCCAGCAGCTCTCCAGGCTTAGCGGGCCTCTACGAGCAGTACTTC
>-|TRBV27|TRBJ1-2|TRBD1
CASSLQTGGGYAF
TGTGCCAGCAGTTTACAAACAGGGGGAGGCTACGCCTTC
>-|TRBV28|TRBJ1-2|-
CASREQGTGYTF
TGTGCCAGCAGAGAACAGGGAACGGGCTACACCTTC